This T cell receptor (beta chain) was captured in a study of blood T cell repertoires in COVID-19. There are 13 residues in the CDR3. Trimming took 5 bases from V and 4 from J, leaving 11 bases between them. CDR1 is LNHDA, CDR2 SQIVND, per germline (reference sequence). Repertoires were generated with immunoSEQ multiplex PCR, while TCRdb's copy carries only in-frame clones and drops some. The table lists under 25,000 clones, about 87% of them singletons. The sample was peripheral blood. V is TRBV19 and J is TRBJ1-2; D ambiguous. The sequence came from a human donor in a cohort sampled during active COVID-19. The CDR3 DNA reads TGTGCCAGTAGTGATGAGGGCCTCTATGGCTACACCTTC. This sequence encodes CASSDEGLYGYTF.